Below, one TCR beta chain is given with its context. CDR1 is MNHNY and CDR2 is SVGAGI in the germline V gene (reference sequence). V trimming: 6 bases; J trimming: 1 base; junction bases outside the gene matches: 3. The CDR3 has 14 amino acids. The sample is drawn from a study of blood T cell repertoires in COVID-19. Study details: Acute-phase and convalescent COVID-19 samples originated in the United States, Italy and Spain. T cells, B-cell-depleted T cells, or PBMCs supplied cDNA or gDNA.

In the original workflow: The authors estimated nucleated cell counts from reference gene primer amplification. Produced via immunoSEQ multiplex PCR; TCRdb's table is partial and in-frame only. From that table come the V and J calls and clone size; the DNA was used to work out D and trimming. Among tens of thousands of clones, over 80% were seen once, and the ten largest hold 12% to 15%. This clonotype was sampled from a woman of 80 years or more with acute or convalescent COVID-19. The chain couples TRBV6-6 to TRBJ1-5, with 7 nucleotides matching TRBD1. The sequencing input was peripheral blood. The CDR3 spells CASRGGQSNQPQHF. The CDR3 DNA follows: TGTGCCAGCAGGGGGGGACAGAGCAATCAGCCCCAGCATTTT.